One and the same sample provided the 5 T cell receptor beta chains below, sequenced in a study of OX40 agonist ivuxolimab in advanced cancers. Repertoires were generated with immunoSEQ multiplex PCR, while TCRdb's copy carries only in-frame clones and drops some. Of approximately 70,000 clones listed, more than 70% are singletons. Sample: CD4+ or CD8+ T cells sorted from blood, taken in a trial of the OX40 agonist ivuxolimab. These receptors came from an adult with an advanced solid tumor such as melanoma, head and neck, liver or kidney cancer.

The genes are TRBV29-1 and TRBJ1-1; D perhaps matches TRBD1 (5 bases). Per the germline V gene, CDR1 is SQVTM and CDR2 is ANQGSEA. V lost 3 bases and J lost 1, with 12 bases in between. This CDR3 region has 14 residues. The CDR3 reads CSVESGRSNTEAFF. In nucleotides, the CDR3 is TGCAGCGTTGAGTCAGGGCGGTCGAACACTGAAGCTTTCTTT.

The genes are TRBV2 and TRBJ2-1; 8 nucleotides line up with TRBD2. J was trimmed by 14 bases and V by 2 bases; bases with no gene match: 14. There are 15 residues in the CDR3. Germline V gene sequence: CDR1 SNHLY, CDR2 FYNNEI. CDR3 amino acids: CASSEMAGGSGGEFF. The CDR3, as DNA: TGTGCCAGCAGTGAAATGGCGGGGGGCTCCGGGGGGGAGTTCTTC.

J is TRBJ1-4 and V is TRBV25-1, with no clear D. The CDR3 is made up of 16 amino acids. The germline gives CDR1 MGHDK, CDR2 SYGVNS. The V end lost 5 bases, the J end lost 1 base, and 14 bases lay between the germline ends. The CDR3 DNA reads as TGTGCCAGCAGTCTTGGCGGCAGAGTAACTAATGAAAAACTGTTTTTT. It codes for CASSLGGRVTNEKLFF.

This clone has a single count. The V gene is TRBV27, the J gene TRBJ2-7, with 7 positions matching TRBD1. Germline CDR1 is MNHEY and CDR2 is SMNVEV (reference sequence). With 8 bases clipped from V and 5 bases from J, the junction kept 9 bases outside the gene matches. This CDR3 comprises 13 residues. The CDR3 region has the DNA TGTGCCAGCCGGACAGGCGCAACTAACGAGCAGTACTTC. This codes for CASRTGATNEQYF.

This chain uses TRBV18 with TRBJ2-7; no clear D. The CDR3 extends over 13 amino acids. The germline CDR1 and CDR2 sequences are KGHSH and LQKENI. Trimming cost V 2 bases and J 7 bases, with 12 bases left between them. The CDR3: CASSPFGAREQYF. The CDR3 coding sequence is TGTGCCAGCTCACCATTCGGAGCGAGGGAGCAGTACTTC.